This record concerns one T cell receptor (beta chain) sequence. The antigen is not known. Looked up from germline, CDR1 is MNHEY and CDR2 is SMNVEV (reference sequence). This CDR3 is built from 15 residues. V trimming: 6 bases; J trimming: 7 bases; junction bases outside the gene matches: 10. With a J-beta primer mix and a sample-barcoded 5' primer, a second PCR ran 7 to 11 cycles. TCRdb reprocessed the 5' RACE reads via MiXCR and lists one record per CDR3 protein. The sample holds some 1.4 million distinct CDR3 sequences, roughly 40% seen once. The source of the sample is a study of blood T cells in healthy people across ages. The study's findings and limits: In older individuals, TCR beta diversity per million T cells was lower, falling roughly linearly with age.

This TCR was sampled from a woman between 18 and 30 years old in good health. Sequencing input: blood. The chain combines TRBV27 with TRBJ1-5, with TRBD1 matching 9 bases. CDR3 residues: CASSFADRGDQPQHF. CDR3 nucleotide sequence: TGTGCCAGCAGCTTCGCGGACAGGGGTGACCAGCCCCAGCATTTT.